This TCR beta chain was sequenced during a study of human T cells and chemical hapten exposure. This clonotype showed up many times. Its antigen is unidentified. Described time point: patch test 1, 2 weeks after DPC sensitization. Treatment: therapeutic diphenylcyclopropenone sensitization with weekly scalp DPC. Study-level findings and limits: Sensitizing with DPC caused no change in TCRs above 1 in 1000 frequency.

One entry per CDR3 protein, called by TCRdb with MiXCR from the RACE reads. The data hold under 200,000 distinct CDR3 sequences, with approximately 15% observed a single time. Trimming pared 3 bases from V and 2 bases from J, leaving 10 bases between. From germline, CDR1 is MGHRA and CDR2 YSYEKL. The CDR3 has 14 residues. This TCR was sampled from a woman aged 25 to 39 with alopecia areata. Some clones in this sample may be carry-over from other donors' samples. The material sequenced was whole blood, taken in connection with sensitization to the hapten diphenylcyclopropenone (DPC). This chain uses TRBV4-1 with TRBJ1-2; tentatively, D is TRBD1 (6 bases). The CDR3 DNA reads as TGCGCCAGCAGCCAGACACAGGGCAACTATGGCTACACCTTC. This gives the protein CASSQTQGNYGYTF.